The rows below give T cell receptor beta chains drawn from one sample of a study of OX40 agonist ivuxolimab in advanced cancers. The protocol was immunoSEQ multiplex PCR, while the TCRdb copy is restricted to in-frame clones and leaves out a portion. The sample contains more than 95,000 clones, around 90% of which appear only once. The source material was CD4+ or CD8+ T cells sorted from blood, sampled in a trial of the OX40 agonist ivuxolimab. These receptors all come from an adult with an advanced solid tumor such as melanoma, head and neck, liver or kidney cancer. CDR3s include the opening cysteine and the closing phenylalanine or tryptophan. Fields, in order: J gene, V gene, clone size, CDR3 protein. Some rows mark clone size as missing; the rest say once, few, many or name a class of expanded clone.

TRBJ2-5	TRBV6-1	-	CASSVSGTPPQETQYF
TRBJ2-7	TRBV6-5	-	CASRLQVVHEQYF
TRBJ2-5	TRBV18	-	CASSGTSGETQYF
TRBJ2-1	TRBV18	-	CASSPPGLARDEQFF
TRBJ2-2	TRBV5-6	-	CASSLRPAGTGELFF
TRBJ2-7	TRBV4-3	-	CASSQEITWGSYEQYF
TRBJ2-1	TRBV19	-	CASTPGLALLEQFF
TRBJ2-1	TRBV6-1	-	CASARSYNEQFF
TRBJ2-2	TRBV7-8	-	CASSLAAQVGANTGELFF
TRBJ2-7	TRBV7-2	once	CASSQFQGASGYEQYF
TRBJ2-1	TRBV11-2	-	CASSLRAGGTYNEQFF
TRBJ1-3	TRBV9	once	CASSVGLTSGNTIYF
TRBJ1-1	TRBV6-1	-	CASSEALITENTEAFF
TRBJ2-1	TRBV5-4	-	CASSLGGRGTYNEQFF
TRBJ2-1	TRBV12-5	-	CASGSGTTPYNEQFF
TRBJ2-7	TRBV7-8	-	CASSQGWGRGYEQYF
TRBJ1-1	TRBV6-4	-	CASSDSTGGNTEAFF
TRBJ2-5	TRBV5-6	-	CASSLLAGGETQYF
TRBJ1-2	TRBV28	-	CASSLGGREDYGYTF
TRBJ1-1	TRBV9	-	CASSTGPDIYTEAFF
TRBJ2-7	TRBV29-1	-	CSVSLEIFSEQYF
TRBJ2-5	TRBV5-4	-	CASSLQGLRQETQYF
TRBJ2-7	TRBV2	-	CASSESGYEQYF
TRBJ2-5	TRBV7-6	-	CASSSGEPQETQYF
TRBJ1-1	TRBV11-2	-	CASSSQGGTEAFF
TRBJ2-5	TRBV5-1	-	CASSLLRQNQETQYF
TRBJ2-6	TRBV27	-	CASSLRWTGANVLTF
TRBJ2-7	TRBV18	-	CASALGKSYEQYF
TRBJ2-7	TRBV29-1	-	CSVSLGDGREQYF
TRBJ1-1	TRBV5-4	-	CASSSLQGGRMNTEAFF
TRBJ1-5	TRBV2	few	CASTGQGLDQPQHF
TRBJ1-4	TRBV19	-	CASKRGGTGGEKLFF
TRBJ2-7	TRBV19	-	CASSTIAGGPYEQYF
TRBJ2-1	TRBV5-1	-	CASTLLAGDGEQFF
TRBJ2-7	TRBV28	-	CASSPFPVRAYEQYF
TRBJ2-7	TRBV7-2	-	CASSFTRDRYEQYF
TRBJ2-1	TRBV7-2	-	CASSLVNYNEQFF
TRBJ1-4	TRBV27	-	CASSDLGSNEKLFF
TRBJ2-1	TRBV7-3	-	CASSPPAGGGYNEQFF
TRBJ2-7	TRBV7-6	-	CASSPTSGPYEQYF